Described below is a single T cell receptor beta chain sequence and its context. No antigen is known for it. The method was immunoSEQ multiplex PCR; TCRdb's version includes in-frame clones alone and lacks a portion of them. The sample includes 150,000 to 180,000 clones, around 84% of them seen just once. The data are from a study of cytomegalovirus exposure and HLA in healthy donors. General study findings and limits: According to a subsequent analysis, TCR clusters from the first cohort were inclined to appear together in the roughly 130 validation repertoires.

Germline CDR1 and CDR2: SGHTA and FQGTGA. CDR3 length: 15 amino acids. The V segment lost 5 bases and the J segment 10 bases; nucleotides outside the gene matches: 9. The roughly 120-subject validation cohort, separate from the approximately 670-subject first cohort, included the donors. The TCR comes from a human donor in good health. The specimen sequenced was PBMCs. V gene TRBV7-3 combines with J gene TRBJ2-1; TRBD1 agrees at 12 bases. This CDR3 is CASSPGTGGHLEQFF. The CDR3 bases are TGTGCCAGCAGCCCTGGGACAGGGGGCCATTTAGAGCAGTTCTTC.